The rows below give T cell receptor beta chains drawn from one sample of a study of Ad26.COV2.S vaccination and SARS-CoV-2 variants. TCRdb's copy holds only in-frame clones and misses some; the assay was immunoSEQ multiplex PCR. The sample has about 420,000 clones; roughly 90% are singletons. Here the sequenced sample was peripheral blood, taken in a trial of Ad26.COV2.S vaccine versus placebo. These receptors were taken from a person aged 18-60 years who received the Ad26.COV2.S COVID-19 vaccine or a placebo. CDR3s include the opening cysteine and the closing phenylalanine or tryptophan. The order of the fields is J gene, CDR3 length, D gene, V gene, clone size, CDR3 DNA, CDR3 protein. D genes are given only for firm matches. Size tells how often a clone was seen (once, few, many) or the class of an expanded clone, and some rows leave it out.

j_gene: TRBJ1-5; len: 14; d_gene: NA; v_gene: TRBV10-3; abundance: NA; CDR3nt: TGTGCCACCGGCAGGGCCCTCGGAAATCAGCCCCAGCATTTT; CDR3aa: CATGRALGNQPQHF
j_gene: TRBJ2-7; len: 14; d_gene: NA; v_gene: TRBV4-2; abundance: NA; CDR3nt: TGTGCCAGCAGCCCGACAGTCTTCTCCTACGAGCAGTACTTC; CDR3aa: CASSPTVFSYEQYF
j_gene: TRBJ1-2; len: 13; d_gene: NA; v_gene: TRBV28; abundance: NA; CDR3nt: TGTGCCAGCAGTTTATCGGCAGGGAGGGGCTACACCTTC; CDR3aa: CASSLSAGRGYTF
j_gene: TRBJ2-2; len: 14; d_gene: NA; v_gene: TRBV5-1; abundance: NA; CDR3nt: TGCGCCAGCAGCTTGGCCCAAGGCACCGGGGAGCTGTTTTTT; CDR3aa: CASSLAQGTGELFF
j_gene: TRBJ2-5; len: 14; d_gene: NA; v_gene: TRBV5-6; abundance: NA; CDR3nt: TGTGCCAGCAGCTTGGTCTCCCAGGGGGAGACCCAGTACTTC; CDR3aa: CASSLVSQGETQYF
j_gene: TRBJ2-3; len: 12; d_gene: NA; v_gene: TRBV7-9; abundance: NA; CDR3nt: TGTGCCAGCAGCTTACCCCGGGATACGCAGTATTTT; CDR3aa: CASSLPRDTQYF
j_gene: TRBJ1-2; len: 11; d_gene: NA; v_gene: TRBV30; abundance: NA; CDR3nt: TGTGCCTGGAGTGCGCCCCGCGGCTACACCTTC; CDR3aa: CAWSAPRGYTF
j_gene: TRBJ2-7; len: 15; d_gene: TRBD2; v_gene: TRBV4-3; abundance: NA; CDR3nt: TGCGCCAGCAGCCAGTTCAGCGGGAGCTCCTACGAGCAGTACTTC; CDR3aa: CASSQFSGSSYEQYF
j_gene: TRBJ2-4; len: 15; d_gene: NA; v_gene: TRBV19; abundance: once; CDR3nt: TGTGCCAGTAGACGGGACGGAGTAACCAAAAACATTCAGTACTTC; CDR3aa: CASRRDGVTKNIQYF
j_gene: TRBJ2-5; len: 12; d_gene: NA; v_gene: TRBV12-3/TRBV12-4; abundance: NA; CDR3nt: TGTGCCAGCAGTTTCTACCGGGAGACCCAGTACTTC; CDR3aa: CASSFYRETQYF
j_gene: TRBJ2-3; len: 14; d_gene: TRBD2; v_gene: TRBV2; abundance: NA; CDR3nt: TGTGCCAGCAGCTTAGCGGGGGGGCCCGATACGCAGTATTTT; CDR3aa: CASSLAGGPDTQYF
j_gene: TRBJ2-7; len: 15; d_gene: TRBD2; v_gene: TRBV28; abundance: NA; CDR3nt: TGTGCCAGCAGTTCCATTGGGGAGGGACTCTACGAGCAGTACTTC; CDR3aa: CASSSIGEGLYEQYF
j_gene: TRBJ2-3; len: 19; d_gene: TRBD2; v_gene: TRBV4-1; abundance: NA; CDR3nt: TGCGCCAGCAGCCAAAGGATACTAGCGGGGGGAACTAGCACAGATACGCAGTATTTT; CDR3aa: CASSQRILAGGTSTDTQYF
j_gene: TRBJ2-1; len: 16; d_gene: TRBD2; v_gene: TRBV19; abundance: NA; CDR3nt: TGTGCCAGTAGTAGGGCCAGCGGGGGAACCTACAATGAGCAGTTCTTC; CDR3aa: CASSRASGGTYNEQFF